The 4 T cell receptor beta chains given below trace back to one sample, sequenced in a study of T cells in Graves' hyperthyroidism and ophthalmopathy. RNA transcripts gave rise to amplified TCR beta CDR3 regions. RT-PCR in the first round (using the HTBI primer set) targeted the TCR CDR3. TCRdb reprocessed the multiplex PCR reads via MiXCR and lists one record per CDR3 protein. The sample includes about 380,000 distinct CDR3 sequences, approximately 17% seen only once; the top ten take 40%. Sequenced input: blood. The source is a man between 18 and 29 years old with Graves' ophthalmopathy.

In this sample, this clonotype turned up a few times. The chain carries TRBV6-1 and TRBJ2-1, with 8 bases fitting TRBD2. Germline V gives CDR1 MNHNS, CDR2 SASEGT. V lost 5 bases, J lost 9 bases, and 6 bases stayed unmatched. The CDR3 consists of 13 residues. CDR3 protein: CASSHGGAGEQFF. The DNA of the CDR3 is TGTGCCAGCAGTCACGGGGGGGCCGGTGAGCAGTTCTTC.

In this sample, this clonotype turned up many times. The DNA for the CDR3 is TGTGCCAGCAGCGTAGGTGACAGTAATCAGCCCCAGCATTTT. This sequence encodes CASSVGDSNQPQHF. The chain carries TRBV9 and TRBJ1-5; TRBD1 is a possible D gene (5 bases). The V gene's germline CDR1 is SGDLS and CDR2 YYNGEE. The ends were cut back, 0 bases at V and 4 bases at J, with 8 bases in the middle. The CDR3 is 14 residues long. Looking up the rest from reference TRBV9 and TRBJ1-5 gives the full variable domain: DSGVTQTPKHLITATGQRVTLRCSPRSGDLSVYWYQQSLDQGLQFLIQYYNGEERAKGNILERFSAQQFPDLHSELNLSSLELGDSALYFCASSVGDSNQPQHFGDGTRLSIL.

This clonotype was counted many times. The V and J genes are TRBV7-3 and TRBJ2-1, with 9 bases fitting TRBD2. V was pared by 0 bases and J by 10 bases, with 4 bases of the junction left unmatched. CDR1 SGHTA and CDR2 FQGTGA come from the germline V gene. The CDR3 loop spans 14 amino acids. The CDR3: CASSLTPSGAEQFF. In DNA, the CDR3 is TGTGCCAGCAGCTTAACTCCTAGCGGGGCGGAGCAGTTCTTC.

This clonotype was picked up many times. The V gene is TRBV3-1, the J gene TRBJ1-1; D unclear. CDR1 is LGHDT, CDR2 YNNKEL, per germline (reference sequence). The length of the CDR3 is 13 residues. Trimming took 1 base from V and 7 from J, leaving 10 bases between them. The CDR3 bases are TGTGCCAGCAGCCAAGCGACGGGTGTTGAAGCTTTCTTT. Translating it yields CASSQATGVEAFF.